Presented here are 21 T cell receptor beta chains from one specimen sequenced in a study of regulatory T cells in long-lasting Graves disease. Time point denoted: persistent/refractory GD, antithyroid drugs over 5 years with positive TRAb. The TCR library was made from RNA that had been extracted from PBMCs in TRIzol. CDR3-region Arm-PCR and iRepertoire HTBI primers produced the TCR beta libraries. One entry per CDR3 protein, called by TCRdb with MiXCR from the multiplex PCR reads. The table has 450,000 or so distinct CDR3 sequences, under 25% seen once. Sequenced material: peripheral blood mononuclear cells (PBMCs), taken when the disease was refractory, from a patient treated with antithyroid drugs. Receptor source: a female donor with Graves disease.

This clonotype was detected ten times or more. The rearrangement uses TRBV10-3 and TRBJ2-5; D is possibly TRBD2 (6 bases). The V gene's germline CDR1 is ENHRY and CDR2 SYGVKD. Trimming took off 3 bases at V and 2 bases at J, with 13 bases between the two ends. The length of the CDR3 is 15 residues. The CDR3 DNA reads TGTGCCATCAGTGAAGGGGCTAGCGTACAAGAGACCCAGTACTTC. It is translated as CAISEGASVQETQYF.

This clonotype came up a few times. The chain employs TRBV20-1 and TRBJ1-5; D unresolved. The CDR3 spans 16 residues. Germline CDR1 is DFQATT and CDR2 is SNEGSKA (reference sequence). Deletions cut 4 bases from V and 0 bases from J, with 16 bases between. The CDR3 spells CSATQSDGISNQPQHF. CDR3 in DNA: TGCAGTGCTACCCAATCGGACGGTATTAGCAATCAGCCCCAGCATTTT.

The rearrangement uses TRBV7-9 and TRBJ1-3; weak D call: TRBD1 (5 bases). CDR1 is SEHNR, CDR2 FQNEAQ, per germline (reference sequence). Trimming took off 6 bases at V and 16 bases at J, with 16 bases between the two ends. The CDR3 length is 11 residues. DNA of the CDR3: TGTGCCAGCAGGACACAGGATGAGGCGTATTTT. Protein product: CASRTQDEAYF. Drawing the rest from reference TRBV7-9 and TRBJ1-3, the complete variable domain is DTGVSQNPRHKITKRGQNVTFRCDPISEHNRLYWYRQTLGQGPEFLTYFQNEAQLEKSRLLSDRFSAERPKGSFSTLEIQRTEQGDSAMYLCASRTQDEAYFGEGSWLTVV.

The chain joins TRBV19 to TRBJ1-1; 9 bases line up with TRBD1. CDR1 LNHDA and CDR2 SQIVND come from the germline V gene (reference sequence). The ends lost 6 bases at V and 3 bases at J; junction bases unmatched: 5. This CDR3 region has 14 residues. The CDR3 protein is CASSEGQGYTEAFF. CDR3 bases: TGTGCCAGTAGCGAAGGACAGGGGTACACTGAAGCTTTCTTT.

This clonotype was observed a few times. Its ends do not fully match the called genes, so a read error is possible. This chain connects TRBV5-1 to TRBJ1-2; 10 bases align to TRBD1. From germline, CDR1 is SGHRS and CDR2 YFSETQ. The CDR3 consists of 14 residues. The CDR3 loop reads CASSSGQGSYGHTF. DNA for the CDR3: TGCGCCAGCAGTTCGGGACAGGGGTCCTATGGCCACACCTTC.

The V call is TRBV28, the J call TRBJ2-1; 8 bases match TRBD1. CDR1 is MDHEN and CDR2 is SYDVKM in the germline V gene. The J segment lost 4 bases and the V segment lost 6 bases, leaving 5 bases of the junction unmatched. The CDR3 is 14 amino acids. The CDR3: CASRVTGGYNEQFF. The CDR3 DNA follows: TGTGCCAGCAGGGTAACAGGGGGGTACAATGAGCAGTTCTTC. Using reference TRBV28 and TRBJ2-1 for the parts outside the CDR3, the full variable domain is DVKVTQSSRYLVKRTGEKVFLECVQDMDHENMFWYRQDPGLGLRLIYFSYDVKMKEKGDIPEGYSVSREKKERFSLILESASTNQTSMYLCASRVTGGYNEQFFGPGTRLTVL.

This clonotype was seen more than once but under ten times. This chain uses TRBV19 with TRBJ1-5; unclear D gene. V dropped 3 bases and J dropped 0 bases, with 12 bases sitting between them. CDR1 LNHDA and CDR2 SQIVND come from the germline V gene (reference sequence). CDR3 length: 16 residues. The CDR3 DNA reads as TGTGCCAGTAGTATCCTTTCGGGGAGTAGCAATCAGCCCCAGCATTTT. Translation gives CASSILSGSSNQPQHF. Drawing the rest from reference TRBV19 and TRBJ1-5, the complete variable domain is DGGITQSPKYLFRKEGQNVTLSCEQNLNHDAMYWYRQDPGQGLRLIYYSQIVNDFQKGDIAEGYSVSREKKESFPLTVTSAQKNPTAFYLCASSILSGSSNQPQHFGDGTRLSIL.

This clonotype occurred many times. The chain has TRBV6-5 and TRBJ1-2; D is undetermined. Trimming took 0 bases from V and 2 from J, leaving 16 bases between them. The CDR3 has 17 residues. Germline V lookup: CDR1 MNHEY, CDR2 SVGAGI. CDR3: CASSYSRDLDPNYGYTF. In DNA, the CDR3 is TGTGCCAGCAGTTACTCGCGGGATCTGGATCCGAACTATGGCTACACCTTC.

This clonotype was picked up many times. The chain has TRBV3-1 and TRBJ1-2; D remains ambiguous. CDR3 length: 13 residues. V dropped 2 bases and J dropped 8 bases, with 12 bases sitting between them. Germline V gene data show CDR1 as LGHDT and CDR2 as YNNKEL (reference sequence). Here the CDR3 reads CASSQLRGWGYTF. The CDR3 nucleotides are TGTGCCAGCAGCCAATTGCGGGGTTGGGGCTACACCTTC.

Regarding this clonotype: No conserved phenylalanine or tryptophan is present at the end of the CDR3, so a read error is the likely explanation. The chain links TRBV27 to TRBJ2-5; D not resolved. V lost 2 bases, J lost 4 bases, and 2 bases lay in between. The CDR3 totals 11 residues. Germline V gene lookup returns CDR1 MNHEY and CDR2 SMNVEV (reference sequence). CDR3 sequence reads: CASSLGETQYL. The DNA of the CDR3 is TGTGCCAGCAGTTTAGGAGAGACCCAGTACCTC.

This clonotype was detected ten times or more. The genes are TRBV6-2 or TRBV6-3 and TRBJ1-2; D not certain. The CDR3 is 13 residues long. V was pared by 2 bases and J by 6 bases, with 10 bases between. Germline CDR1 reads MNHEY; CDR2 reads SVGEGT. The CDR3 nucleotides read TGTGCCAGCAGTTACCGTGTGAGGGATGGCTACACCTTC. Translating it yields CASSYRVRDGYTF.

This rearrangement joins TRBV30 to TRBJ1-2; D unclear. Per germline, CDR1 GTSNPN and CDR2 SVGIG (reference sequence). V lost 4 bases, J lost 5 bases, and 8 bases lay in between. This CDR3 comprises 11 residues. CDR3: CAWTVSYGYTF. DNA for the CDR3: TGTGCCTGGACGGTCTCTTATGGCTACACCTTC.

This clonotype was seen a handful of times. DNA of the CDR3: TGTGCCACCGCAGGTGCGGGTTGGGACACTGAAGCTTTCTTT. This translates into CATAGAGWDTEAFF. V usage is TRBV28 and J usage is TRBJ1-1, with D unresolved. CDR3 length equals 14 residues. Trimming removed 10 bases from V and 3 bases from J, with 18 bases in between. Germline CDR1 is MDHEN and CDR2 is SYDVKM. The whole variable domain, remainder taken from reference TRBV28 and TRBJ1-1, is DVKVTQSSRYLVKRTGEKVFLECVQDMDHENMFWYRQDPGLGLRLIYFSYDVKMKEKGDIPEGYSVSREKKERFSLILESASTNQTSMYLCATAGAGWDTEAFFGQGTRLTVV.

The genes are TRBV9 and TRBJ2-3; weak D call: TRBD2 (5 bases). The CDR3 is made up of 16 amino acids. Germline assignment: CDR1 SGDLS and CDR2 YYNGEE. Trimming shortened V by 1 base and J by 1 base, and 13 bases separated the two germline ends. The CDR3 coding sequence is TGTGCCAGCAGCGTAAGCGGAACACTTGGCACAGATACGCAGTATTTT. The encoded protein is CASSVSGTLGTDTQYF.

J is TRBJ1-1 and V is TRBV20-1; D ambiguous. Trimming left V 3 bases short and J 1 base short, with 18 bases between. Germline V gives CDR1 DFQATT, CDR2 SNEGSKA (reference sequence). The CDR3 is 16 amino acids. CDR3 region: CSASSRAPLGNTEAFF. CDR3 sequence (DNA): TGCAGTGCTAGCTCAAGAGCCCCCCTAGGGAACACTGAAGCTTTCTTT.

The chain couples TRBV19 to TRBJ1-4; TRBD1 agrees at 7 bases. Germline-derived CDR1 and CDR2 are LNHDA and SQIVND (reference sequence). The CDR3 is 14 residues long. With V trimmed by 5 bases and J by 6 bases, 6 bases remained unmatched. The CDR3: CASSADRVHEKLFF. The CDR3 DNA is TGTGCCAGTAGTGCCGACAGGGTACATGAAAAACTGTTTTTT.

The chain recombines TRBV29-1 with TRBJ1-2; TRBD1 agrees at 7 bases. In germline, CDR1 is SQVTM, CDR2 ANQGSEA. Trimming took 1 base from V and 8 from J; bases not matched to a gene: 7. The CDR3 loop spans 13 amino acids. CDR3: CSVEVRGQRGYTF. CDR3 DNA sequence: TGCAGCGTTGAAGTGAGGGGGCAGAGGGGCTACACCTTC. Full variable domain (outside the CDR3, taken from reference TRBV29-1 and TRBJ1-2): SAVISQKPSRDICQRGTSLTIQCQVDSQVTMMFWYRQQPGQSLTLIATANQGSEATYESGFVIDKFPISRPNLTFSTLTVSNMSPEDSSIYLCSVEVRGQRGYTFGSGTRLTVV.

V gene TRBV12-3 or TRBV12-4 combines with J gene TRBJ2-6; no firm D call. This CDR3 comprises 15 residues. V lost 7 bases to trimming and J lost 2 bases, with 12 bases between them. The CDR3 sequence: CASTREGAGANVLTF. The CDR3 coding sequence is TGTGCCAGCACTAGGGAAGGAGCTGGGGCCAACGTCCTGACTTTC.

The chain combines TRBV4-1 with TRBJ1-1, with a tentative D call TRBD1 (6 bases). The CDR3 contains 13 residues. V was clipped by 5 bases and J by 9 bases, with 16 bases between them. Germline values: CDR1 MGHRA, CDR2 YSYEKL. This CDR3 reads CASSGGPSQQAFF. CDR3 DNA sequence: TGCGCCAGCAGCGGGGGGCCCTCGCAACAAGCTTTCTTT.

This clonotype has more than one count but fewer than ten. This sequence joins TRBV20-1 and TRBJ2-7, with D maybe TRBD2 (5 bases). The CDR3 consists of 13 residues. The V gene's germline CDR1 is DFQATT and CDR2 SNEGSKA (reference sequence). With 6 bases removed from V and 0 bases from J, the gap between germline ends came to 12 bases. The CDR3 region has the DNA TGCAGTGCCTCAGTGGGGAGCTCCTACGAGCAGTACTTC. This gives the protein CSASVGSSYEQYF.

This clonotype was counted once. The chain links TRBV6-1 to TRBJ2-5; 8 bases map to TRBD2. The CDR3 extends over 19 amino acids. J was trimmed by 3 bases and V by 7 bases; bases with no gene match: 22. The germline CDR1 and CDR2 sequences are MNHNS and SASEGT. CDR3 sequence: CASISGLLGGAFLKETQYF. CDR3 DNA: TGTGCCAGCATATCAGGGCTTCTCGGGGGGGCCTTCTTGAAAGAGACCCAGTACTTC.